A single sample gave rise to the 24 T cell receptor beta chains below, sequenced in a study of blood T cell repertoires in COVID-19. Generated by immunoSEQ multiplex PCR, the TCRdb table keeps only in-frame clones and is missing some. The repertoire includes about 210,000 clones, 70% to 90% of them detected once, and around 1% sits in the top ten. The sequenced sample was peripheral blood. The receptors were gathered from a man in his 60s with COVID-19, enrolled during active disease.

This clone has just a few counts. The chain links TRBV10-1 to TRBJ2-7, with 9 bases identical to TRBD2. The CDR3 consists of 14 residues. V shed 2 bases and J 9 bases; nucleotides not matched to a gene: 8. Germline values: CDR1 WNHNN, CDR2 SYGVQD (reference sequence). The CDR3 DNA follows: TGCGCCAGCAGTGAGGCTAGCGGGACCCGACTGCAGTACTTC. This encodes CASSEASGTRLQYF.

The chain uses TRBV7-2 and TRBJ2-2; 8 positions agree with TRBD1. The CDR3 loop spans 14 amino acids. After removal of 6 bases from V and 5 bases from J, the junction contained 5 bases not matched to a gene. The germline CDR1 and CDR2 sequences are SGHTA and FQGNSA. CDR3 in DNA: TGTGCCAGCAGGTCGACAGGGGAGACCGGGGAGCTGTTTTTT. It encodes CASRSTGETGELFF. Full variable domain (rest looked up from reference TRBV7-2 and TRBJ2-2): GAGVSQSPSNKVTEKGKDVELRCDPISGHTALYWYRQSLGQGLEFLIYFQGNSAPDKSGLPSDRFSAERTGGSVSTLTIQRTQQEDSAVYLCASRSTGETGELFFGEGSRLTVL.

The V call is TRBV6-2 or TRBV6-3, the J call TRBJ1-2; possible D gene TRBD1, 6 bases. The CDR3 runs to 13 residues. Trimming pared 2 bases from V and 4 bases from J, leaving 8 bases between. Per germline, CDR1 MNHEY and CDR2 SVGEGT. The CDR3 sequence: CASSYSRGYGYTF. CDR3 sequence (DNA): TGTGCCAGCAGTTACAGCAGGGGCTATGGCTACACCTTC.

The DNA for the CDR3 is TGTGCCACCAGCAGAGTGGGTTCTAGCGGGAGGAATGAGCAGTTCTTC. Amino acids: CATSRVGSSGRNEQFF. The chain is built from TRBV15 and TRBJ2-1, with 11 bases matching TRBD2. In germline, CDR1 is LNHNV, CDR2 YYDKDF (reference sequence). V gave up 1 base and J gave up 7 bases; unmatched junction bases: 6. The CDR3 contains 16 residues.

This clone was counted between two and nine times. This chain uses TRBV21-1 with TRBJ2-7; the D call TRBD1 from the table was never checked on the DNA. TRBV21-1 is a documented pseudogene. This CDR3 is 16 amino acids long. CDR3 coding DNA: TGTGCCAGCAGCAACTCCCCTACCACAGAGCACTACGAGCAGTACTTC. This codes for CASSNSPTTEHYEQYF.

The chain recombines TRBV21-1 with TRBJ1-1. TRBV21-1 is designated a pseudogene. The CDR3 is made up of 14 amino acids. CDR3 sequence reads: CASTRGGRNTEAFF. The CDR3 DNA sequence: TGTGCCAGCACCCGGGGGGGGCGTAACACTGAAGCTTTCTTT.

This chain joins TRBV29-1 and TRBJ1-1; 9 bases agree with TRBD1. From germline, CDR1 is SQVTM and CDR2 ANQGSEA. V lost 7 bases, J lost 3 bases, and 12 bases stayed unmatched. The CDR3 has 15 amino acids. The DNA for the CDR3 is TGCAGCGCCGGACAAGTACAGGGGGCATACACTGAAGCTTTCTTT. Its translation is CSAGQVQGAYTEAFF. Filled out from reference TRBV29-1 and TRBJ1-1, the complete variable domain reads SAVISQKPSRDICQRGTSLTIQCQVDSQVTMMFWYRQQPGQSLTLIATANQGSEATYESGFVIDKFPISRPNLTFSTLTVSNMSPEDSSIYLCSAGQVQGAYTEAFFGQGTRLTVV.

CDR3 coding DNA: TGTGCCTGGATCCCGGGACAGGGTCTCCACGAGCAGTACTTC. Its translation: CAWIPGQGLHEQYF. This sequence joins TRBV30 and TRBJ2-7, with 9 bases lining up with TRBD1. CDR3 length equals 14 residues. Germline V gene data show CDR1 as GTSNPN and CDR2 as SVGIG (reference sequence). V lost 4 bases and J lost 5; bases outside the gene matches: 9.

The V gene is TRBV18, the J gene TRBJ1-1, with 7 nucleotides matching TRBD1. Losses at the gene ends were 3 bases for V and 2 bases for J; bases not matched to a gene: 3. Germline values: CDR1 KGHSH, CDR2 LQKENI. This CDR3 region has 14 residues. The CDR3 bases are TGTGCCAGCTCACCGGACAGGTTAAACACTGAAGCTTTCTTT. Its protein is CASSPDRLNTEAFF.

The V call is TRBV9, the J call TRBJ2-5, with D perhaps TRBD1 (6 bases). The ends were cut back, 3 bases at V and 5 bases at J, with 20 bases in the middle. CDR3 length: 16 amino acids. The germline gives CDR1 SGDLS, CDR2 YYNGEE. CDR3 sequence (DNA): TGTGCCAGCAGCGCCCCCCGAGGGGGTCTCGGGGAGACCCAGTACTTC. It yields the protein CASSAPRGGLGETQYF.

As for this clone: Other DNA sequences from this sample encode an identical CDR3 as well. The V gene is TRBV5-6, the J gene TRBJ1-2; no reliable D call. This CDR3 region has 12 residues. Per the germline V gene, CDR1 is SGHDT and CDR2 is YYEEEE. Trimming stripped 2 bases from V and 4 bases from J, with 6 bases between. CDR3 nucleotides: TGTGCCAGCAGCTTCGCCGGCTATGGCTACACCTTC. Translated, it gives CASSFAGYGYTF.

This rearrangement joins TRBV3-1 (or the pseudogene TRBV3-2) to TRBJ2-1, with no clear D. The germline V and J ends were trimmed by 5 bases and 5 bases, with 13 bases remaining between them. Germline CDR1 LGHDT, CDR2 YNNKEL (reference sequence). The CDR3 is 14 amino acids. CDR3: CASSSLATNNEQFF. Written as DNA, the CDR3 is TGTGCCAGCAGCTCCCTTGCCACAAACAATGAGCAGTTCTTC.

V gene TRBV30 combines with J gene TRBJ2-1; tentative D call: TRBD2 (5 bases). This CDR3 comprises 18 residues. Germline V CDR1 and CDR2: GTSNPN, SVGIG (reference sequence). Trimming stripped 8 bases from V and 0 bases from J, with 26 bases between. CDR3 coding DNA: TGTGCCGGAATTGGACGGTCAGGAAAGCGGTTCTCCTACAATGAGCAGTTCTTC. It is translated as CAGIGRSGKRFSYNEQFF.

V and J are TRBV10-3 and TRBJ2-1, with TRBD2 matching 11 bases. The CDR3 is 15 residues long. Germline CDR1 reads ENHRY; CDR2 reads SYGVKD. J lost 6 bases, V lost 4 bases, and 5 bases had no gene match. DNA of the CDR3: TGTGCCATCAGTGCAGGGGGACTAGCGGCCAATGAGCAGTTCTTC. Amino acids: CAISAGGLAANEQFF.

The chain links TRBV20-1 to TRBJ1-2; a possible D gene is TRBD1 (5 bases). CDR3 length: 11 residues. The germline V gene encodes CDR1 DFQATT and CDR2 SNEGSKA (reference sequence). The V gene lost 6 bases and the J gene lost 5 bases, with 10 bases spanning the gap. The CDR3 coding sequence is TGCAGTGCCGCCAGGGAATATGGCTACACCTTC. The encoded protein is CSAAREYGYTF.

The chain uses TRBV3-1 (or the pseudogene TRBV3-2) and TRBJ2-1; D call uncertain. This CDR3 region has 14 residues. V lost 0 bases to trimming and J lost 9 bases, with 12 bases between them. CDR1 is LGHDT and CDR2 is YNNKEL in the germline V gene (reference sequence). CDR3 sequence reads: CASSQDPNSVEQFF. The CDR3 nucleotides read TGTGCCAGCAGCCAAGATCCCAACTCGGTTGAGCAGTTCTTC.

This clone was counted a few times. V usage is TRBV5-4 and J usage is TRBJ2-3; 8 nucleotides line up with TRBD2. CDR1 and CDR2 (germline): SGHNT, YYREEE (reference sequence). The CDR3 is 15 amino acids. After removal of 4 bases from V and 5 bases from J, the junction contained 9 bases not matched to a gene. DNA for the CDR3: TGTGCCAGCAGCCCCGACAGCGGGAGAATAGATACGCAGTATTTT. Residues: CASSPDSGRIDTQYF.

J is TRBJ1-6 and V is TRBV5-6; D remains ambiguous. This CDR3 contains 14 residues. V shed 0 bases and J shed 9 bases, with 10 bases lying between them. The germline V gene encodes CDR1 SGHDT and CDR2 YYEEEE. For the CDR3, the DNA is TGTGCCAGCAGCTTGGCCGACTATTCTTCACCCCTCCACTTT. Translating gives CASSLADYSSPLHF.

The chain links TRBV27 to TRBJ2-6; 8 bases line up with TRBD2. This CDR3 comprises 15 residues. The germline V gene has CDR1 MNHEY and CDR2 SMNVEV (reference sequence). J was trimmed by 2 bases and V by 6 bases; bases with no gene match: 3. Here the CDR3 DNA reads TGTGCCAGCAGCCCCGGGAGGGCTGGGGCCAACGTCCTGACTTTC. Translated, it gives CASSPGRAGANVLTF.

The rearrangement links TRBV7-9 to TRBJ1-1, with 8 bases fitting TRBD1. CDR3 length equals 13 residues. The germline CDR1 and CDR2 sequences are SEHNR and FQNEAQ (reference sequence). V lost 5 bases and J lost 7; bases outside the gene matches: 6. The DNA for the CDR3 is TGTGCCAGCAGCGAACAGGGGGACGATGAAGCTTTCTTT. It encodes CASSEQGDDEAFF.

This clone came up once. The chain uses TRBV29-1 and TRBJ2-2; TRBD1 matches at 9 bases. Germline V lookup: CDR1 SQVTM, CDR2 ANQGSEA. Trimming removed 4 bases from V and 5 bases from J; junction bases left unmatched: 2. CDR3 length equals 13 residues. The CDR3 sequence is CSVGQGVTGELFF. In nucleotides, the CDR3 is TGCAGCGTTGGACAGGGGGTGACCGGGGAGCTGTTTTTT.

This chain joins TRBV27 and TRBJ1-1; no clear D gene. The V gene lost 10 bases and the J gene lost 4 bases, with 19 bases spanning the gap. The CDR3 length is 14 residues. CDR1 is MNHEY, CDR2 SMNVEV, per germline (reference sequence). The CDR3 loop reads CATEGRNRRTEAFF. DNA of the CDR3: TGTGCCACGGAAGGCAGGAACCGTCGCACTGAAGCTTTCTTT.

The V call is TRBV2, the J call TRBJ1-5; D uncertain. Germline lookup yields CDR1 SNHLY and CDR2 FYNNEI. The CDR3 is 14 residues long. The V gene lost 6 bases and the J gene lost 4 bases, with 13 bases spanning the gap. The CDR3 is CASRLGGGNQPQHF. The CDR3 DNA reads as TGTGCCAGCAGGCTCGGAGGTGGTAATCAGCCCCAGCATTTT.

The chain combines TRBV5-1 with TRBJ1-3, with D unclear. CDR3 size: 16 residues. Trimming cost V 0 bases and J 0 bases, with 10 bases left between them. Germline V CDR1 and CDR2: SGHRS, YFSETQ. CDR3 sequence: CASSLEFRGSGNTIYF. CDR3 nucleotide sequence: TGCGCCAGCAGCTTGGAGTTTCGGGGCTCTGGAAACACCATATATTTT.